A single sample gave rise to the 23 T cell receptor beta chains below, sequenced in a study of shared clonotypes between healthy human individuals. Profiled with immunoSEQ multiplex PCR; TCRdb holds only in-frame clones, not every one. The sample shows around 980,000 clones, 70% to 80% of them seen only once. Material for sequencing was memory CD4+ T cells from PBMCs. Subset reported: CD45RA-negative fraction. The receptors were gathered from a man younger than 35 in good health. Some clones in this sample may be carry-over from other donors' samples.

This CDR3 is CASSLAGPGQGADTQYF. In DNA, the CDR3 is TGTGCCAGCAGCTTAGCCGGACCGGGACAGGGGGCAGATACGCAGTATTTT. The chain uses TRBV11-3 and TRBJ2-3; TRBD1 agrees at 11 bases. Germline values: CDR1 SGHNT, CDR2 YENEEA. With 1 base clipped from V and 4 bases from J, the junction kept 7 bases outside the gene matches. The CDR3 is 17 amino acids. Drawing the rest from reference TRBV11-3 and TRBJ2-3, the complete variable domain is EAGVVQSPRYKIIEKKQPVAFWCNPISGHNTLYWYLQNLGQGPELLIRYENEEAVDDSQLPKDRFSAERLKGVDSTLKIQPAELGDSAVYLCASSLAGPGQGADTQYFGPGTRLTVL.

The chain employs TRBV4-3 and TRBJ2-4, with D perhaps assigned TRBD1 or TRBD2 (5 bases each). CDR3 length: 17 residues. Germline values: CDR1 LGHNA, CDR2 YSLEER. V was clipped by 3 bases and J by 0 bases, with 15 bases between them. The CDR3, as DNA: TGCGCCAGCAGCCAGGGACGGCTAGATCTAGCCAAAAACATTCAGTACTTC. It codes for CASSQGRLDLAKNIQYF.

The chain is built from TRBV5-6 and TRBJ2-4; D ambiguous. This CDR3 is 17 amino acids long. Between the trimmed V and J ends, which lost 3 bases and 2 bases, there was a span of 18 bases. Germline V CDR1 and CDR2: SGHDT, YYEEEE. As DNA, the CDR3 is TGTGCCAGCAGCTCCCGGGTGGCGCTAGGAACCAAAAACATTCAGTACTTC. Translated, it gives CASSSRVALGTKNIQYF.

The chain couples TRBV5-6 to TRBJ1-1; D not resolved. The V and J ends lost 2 bases and 0 bases respectively, with 14 bases between them. Germline V gene lookup returns CDR1 SGHDT and CDR2 YYEEEE. The CDR3 spans 16 residues. The CDR3 sequence is CASSFRNIRMNTEAFF. The CDR3 DNA is TGTGCCAGCAGCTTTAGGAACATCCGCATGAACACTGAAGCTTTCTTT.

Worth noting for this clone: Possible read error: a much larger clone is one base away. In this CDR3 the conserved last residue, phenylalanine or tryptophan, is missing, so a read error is likely. This chain links TRBV5-1 with TRBJ1-1; D is uncertain. V lost 0 bases and J lost 5, with 8 bases in between. Germline V gives CDR1 SGHRS, CDR2 YFSETQ. CDR3 length: 13 residues. The CDR3 is CASSLDRGTEAFS. The CDR3 region has the DNA TGCGCCAGCAGCTTGGACAGAGGAACTGAAGCTTTCTCT.

The V and J genes are TRBV28 and TRBJ2-6, with 8 positions matching TRBD1. Germline CDR1 and CDR2: MDHEN and SYDVKM. The V gene end was trimmed by 3 bases and the J gene end by 1 base; junction bases not matched to a gene: 8. The CDR3 spans 18 residues. The CDR3 DNA is TGTGCCAGCAGTTTCCGTGGACAGGGAAAATCTGGGGCCAACGTCCTGACTTTC. Residues: CASSFRGQGKSGANVLTF.

Concerning this clone: At the DNA level, this CDR3 is encoded by other sequences in the same sample as well. This rearrangement joins TRBV27 to TRBJ1-1; D ambiguous. In germline, CDR1 is MNHEY, CDR2 SMNVEV (reference sequence). CDR3 size: 14 residues. The V end lost 4 bases, the J end lost 1 base, and 10 bases lay between the germline ends. CDR3 in amino acids: CASSSPGRNTEAFF. CDR3 bases: TGTGCCAGCAGTTCCCCCGGCAGGAACACTGAAGCTTTCTTT.

This clone came up a few times. The chain employs TRBV5-6 and TRBJ1-1; D is unclear. The germline V gene has CDR1 SGHDT and CDR2 YYEEEE. V lost 4 bases, J lost 0 bases, and 16 bases lay in between. The CDR3 has 16 residues. The DNA for the CDR3 is TGTGCCAGCAGCCGGAAAGAGGTCCGTCTGAACACTGAAGCTTTCTTT. Its translation: CASSRKEVRLNTEAFF.

The rearrangement uses TRBV14 and TRBJ2-3; the match to TRBD2 covers 11 bases. CDR1 SGHDN and CDR2 FVKESK come from the germline V gene. With 6 bases clipped from V and 8 bases from J, the junction kept 16 bases outside the gene matches. The CDR3 loop spans 17 amino acids. The CDR3 DNA reads TGTGCCAGCAGTCCTGCTAGCGGGAGGAATACCATCGGTACGCAGTATTTT. It yields the protein CASSPASGRNTIGTQYF.

This clone was picked up one time. The V call is TRBV9, the J call TRBJ1-2; possibly TRBD1 for D (5 bases). V was clipped by 2 bases and J by 2 bases, with 16 bases between them. CDR3 length equals 16 residues. Germline CDR1 reads SGDLS; CDR2 reads YYNGEE. The CDR3 sequence: CASSVATGGKNYGYTF. The CDR3 bases are TGTGCCAGCAGCGTTGCAACTGGGGGGAAGAACTATGGCTACACCTTC.

The J gene is TRBJ2-1, the V gene TRBV2; no clear D gene. CDR3 length: 11 amino acids. Between the trimmed V and J ends, which lost 6 bases and 9 bases, there was a span of 9 bases. In germline, CDR1 is SNHLY, CDR2 FYNNEI. The CDR3 reads CASSRLVEQFF. The CDR3 DNA reads TGTGCCAGCAGCAGATTGGTTGAGCAGTTCTTC. Combining the CDR3 with reference TRBV2 and TRBJ2-1 gives the whole variable domain EPEVTQTPSHQVTQMGQEVILRCVPISNHLYFYWYRQILGQKVEFLVSFYNNEISEKSEIFDDQFSVERPDGSNFTLKIRSTKLEDSAMYFCASSRLVEQFFGPGTRLTVL.

This chain uses TRBV9 with TRBJ2-5, with D perhaps being TRBD1 or TRBD2 (5 bases each). Germline-derived CDR1 and CDR2 are SGDLS and YYNGEE. There are 13 residues in the CDR3. V gave up 1 base and J gave up 4 bases, with 8 bases separating them. The CDR3 protein is CASSVSGGETQYF. CDR3 bases: TGTGCCAGCAGCGTAAGTGGGGGAGAGACCCAGTACTTC.

The chain couples TRBV2 to TRBJ1-1, with D unclear. Germline V gene lookup returns CDR1 SNHLY and CDR2 FYNNEI. The CDR3 spans 15 residues. Between the trimmed V and J ends, which lost 7 bases and 1 base, there was a span of 16 bases. CDR3 DNA sequence: TGTGCCAGCATCAGGTCACAAGGGAGGAACACTGAAGCTTTCTTT. Translating it yields CASIRSQGRNTEAFF.

A word on this clone: A junction end diverges from the germline sequence, so it may reflect a read error. This chain links TRBV7-8 with TRBJ2-4, with 7 bases identical to TRBD2. In germline, CDR1 is SGHVS, CDR2 FQNEAQ. This CDR3 has 13 residues. The DNA of the CDR3 is TGTGCCAGCAGCCTCCACCGGGGCGGGAGTTTGGACTTC. Its translation: CASSLHRGGSLDF. Together with reference TRBV7-8 and TRBJ2-4, the CDR3 gives the full variable domain: GAGVSQSPRYKVAKRGQDVALRCDPISGHVSLFWYQQALGQGPEFLTYFQNEAQLDKSGLPSDRFFAERPEGSVSTLKIQRTQQEDSAVYLCASSLHRGGSLDFGAGTRLSVL.

About this clone: One end of the junction is discordant with germline, which a read error may explain. The chain is built from TRBV7-8 and TRBJ2-1; D is undetermined. CDR3 length: 15 amino acids. Germline values: CDR1 SGHVS, CDR2 FQNEAQ. The CDR3 nucleotides are TGTGCAAGCAGCTTATACGGGTCCTCCTACAATGAGCAGTTCTTC. It is translated as CASSLYGSSYNEQFF.

V is TRBV28 and J is TRBJ1-2; TRBD1 matches at 8 bases. Germline CDR1 reads MDHEN; CDR2 reads SYDVKM. J gave up 6 bases and V 7 bases, and 13 bases lay outside the gene matches. CDR3 length: 15 amino acids. CDR3 DNA: TGTGCCAGCATCCCCTCAGGCAGGGGGCCGAATGGCTACACCTTC. Translating it yields CASIPSGRGPNGYTF.

The chain links TRBV2 to TRBJ2-7; the D is unclear. There are 12 residues in the CDR3. Germline V lookup: CDR1 SNHLY, CDR2 FYNNEI. V was cut by 1 base and J by 6 bases, with 7 bases left in between. CDR3 sequence: CASSEVGSEQYF. The CDR3 region has the DNA TGTGCCAGCAGTGAAGTGGGATCCGAGCAGTACTTC.

This chain joins TRBV9 and TRBJ2-1; D is uncertain. Trimming removed 4 bases from V and 5 bases from J, with 16 bases in between. From germline, CDR1 is SGDLS and CDR2 YYNGEE. The CDR3 runs 15 residues. CDR3 loop: CASSPRSLVDNEQFF. Here the CDR3 DNA reads TGTGCCAGCAGCCCCCGGAGCCTCGTGGACAATGAGCAGTTCTTC. Combining the CDR3 with reference TRBV9 and TRBJ2-1 gives the whole variable domain DSGVTQTPKHLITATGQRVTLRCSPRSGDLSVYWYQQSLDQGLQFLIQYYNGEERAKGNILERFSAQQFPDLHSELNLSSLELGDSALYFCASSPRSLVDNEQFFGPGTRLTVL.

The rearrangement uses TRBV7-2 and TRBJ2-1, with 9 nucleotides matching TRBD2. Trimming took 5 bases from V and 3 from J; bases not matched to a gene: 8. CDR1 is SGHTA and CDR2 is FQGNSA in the germline V gene. The length of the CDR3 is 16 residues. The CDR3 spells CASSLIAGVGYNEQFF. The CDR3, as DNA: TGTGCCAGCAGCCTAATAGCGGGAGTTGGCTACAATGAGCAGTTCTTC.

The chain recombines TRBV2 with TRBJ2-7; D not certain. V lost 7 bases to trimming and J lost 2 bases, with 6 bases between them. Germline values: CDR1 SNHLY, CDR2 FYNNEI. This CDR3 has 11 residues. CDR3 bases: TGTGCCAGCACGTGGGCCTACGAGCAGTACTTC. It yields the protein CASTWAYEQYF.

The gene calls are TRBV27 and TRBJ2-7; no definite D call. CDR3 length: 19 residues. Trimming shortened V by 5 bases and J by 0 bases, and 26 bases separated the two germline ends. CDR1 is MNHEY and CDR2 is SMNVEV in the germline V gene (reference sequence). The DNA for the CDR3 is TGTGCCAGCAGTCCGCCGCTGGGTTTTACAACCGAAAGCTCCTACGAGCAGTACTTC. It specifies CASSPPLGFTTESSYEQYF.

The CDR3 DNA reads TGCAGCGTTTCCGGGGGCTCTGAGGACACTGAAGCTTTCTTT. It specifies CSVSGGSEDTEAFF. J is TRBJ1-1 and V is TRBV29-1, with a possible D match to TRBD1 (6 bases). Trimming shortened V by 5 bases and J by 3 bases, and 16 bases separated the two germline ends. Germline V CDR1 and CDR2: SQVTM, ANQGSEA. The CDR3 runs to 14 residues.

This chain links TRBV4-1 with TRBJ2-3, with a possible D match to TRBD1 (6 bases). The CDR3 loop spans 15 amino acids. Germline V lookup: CDR1 MGHRA, CDR2 YSYEKL. Trimming removed 4 bases at V and 1 base at J, with 12 bases between. The CDR3 DNA follows: TGCGCCAGCAGCCGGGGACATGGGGGCACAGATACGCAGTATTTT. Protein product: CASSRGHGGTDTQYF.